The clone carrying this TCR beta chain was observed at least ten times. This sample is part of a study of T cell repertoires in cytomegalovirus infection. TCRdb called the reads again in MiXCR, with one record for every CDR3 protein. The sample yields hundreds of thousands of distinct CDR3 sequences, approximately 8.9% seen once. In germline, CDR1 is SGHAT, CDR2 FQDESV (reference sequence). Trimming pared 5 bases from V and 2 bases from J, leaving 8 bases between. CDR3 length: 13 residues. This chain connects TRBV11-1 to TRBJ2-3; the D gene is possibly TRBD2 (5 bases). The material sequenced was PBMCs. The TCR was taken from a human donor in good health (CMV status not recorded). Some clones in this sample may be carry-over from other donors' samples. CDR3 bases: TGTGCCAGCAGCCCGGACTTCACAGATACGCAGTATTTT. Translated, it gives CASSPDFTDTQYF.